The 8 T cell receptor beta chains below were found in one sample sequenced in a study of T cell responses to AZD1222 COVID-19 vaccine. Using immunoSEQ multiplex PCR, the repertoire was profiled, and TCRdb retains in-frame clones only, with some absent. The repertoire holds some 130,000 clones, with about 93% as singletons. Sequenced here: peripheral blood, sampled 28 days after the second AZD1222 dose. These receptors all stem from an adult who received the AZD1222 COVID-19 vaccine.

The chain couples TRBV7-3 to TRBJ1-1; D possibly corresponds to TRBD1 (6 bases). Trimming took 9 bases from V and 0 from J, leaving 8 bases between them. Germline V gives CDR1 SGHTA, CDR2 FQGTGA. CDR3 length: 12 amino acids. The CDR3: CASTGMNTEAFF. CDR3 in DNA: TGTGCCAGTACAGGGATGAACACTGAAGCTTTCTTT.

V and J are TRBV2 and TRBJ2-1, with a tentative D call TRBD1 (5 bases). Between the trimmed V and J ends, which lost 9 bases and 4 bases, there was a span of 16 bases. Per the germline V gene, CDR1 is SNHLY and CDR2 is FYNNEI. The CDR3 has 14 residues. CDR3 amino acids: CASLLTDLYNEQFF. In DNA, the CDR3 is TGTGCCAGTTTGTTGACAGACCTTTACAATGAGCAGTTCTTC.

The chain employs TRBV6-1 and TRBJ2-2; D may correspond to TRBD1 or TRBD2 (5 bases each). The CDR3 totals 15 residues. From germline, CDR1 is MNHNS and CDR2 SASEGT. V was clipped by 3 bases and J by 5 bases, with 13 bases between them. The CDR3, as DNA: TGTGCCAGCAGTGACCACTCGGGACGGACCGGGGAGCTGTTTTTT. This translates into CASSDHSGRTGELFF.

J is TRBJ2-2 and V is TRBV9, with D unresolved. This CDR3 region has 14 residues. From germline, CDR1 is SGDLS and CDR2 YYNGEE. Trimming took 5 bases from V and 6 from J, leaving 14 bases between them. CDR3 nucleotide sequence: TGTGCCAGCAGGCGACAAGGAATCTCCGGGGAGCTGTTTTTT. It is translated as CASRRQGISGELFF.

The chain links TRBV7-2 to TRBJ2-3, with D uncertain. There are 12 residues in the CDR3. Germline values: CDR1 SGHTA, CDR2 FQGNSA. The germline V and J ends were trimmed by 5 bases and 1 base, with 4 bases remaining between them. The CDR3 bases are TGTGCCAGCAGCCCACGCACAGATACGCAGTATTTT. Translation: CASSPRTDTQYF.

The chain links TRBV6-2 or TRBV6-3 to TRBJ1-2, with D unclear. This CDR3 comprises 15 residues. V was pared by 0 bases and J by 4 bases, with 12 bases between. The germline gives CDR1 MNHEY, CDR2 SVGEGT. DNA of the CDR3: TGTGCCAGCAGTTACTCTTTGCAGGCCGGCTATGGCTACACCTTC. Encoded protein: CASSYSLQAGYGYTF.

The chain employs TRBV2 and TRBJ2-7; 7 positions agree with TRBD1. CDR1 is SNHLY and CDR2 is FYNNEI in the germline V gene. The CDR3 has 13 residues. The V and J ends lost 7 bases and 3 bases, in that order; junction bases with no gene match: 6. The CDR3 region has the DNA TGTGCCAGCAACCTCCAGGGGGTCTACGAGCAGTACTTC. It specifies CASNLQGVYEQYF.

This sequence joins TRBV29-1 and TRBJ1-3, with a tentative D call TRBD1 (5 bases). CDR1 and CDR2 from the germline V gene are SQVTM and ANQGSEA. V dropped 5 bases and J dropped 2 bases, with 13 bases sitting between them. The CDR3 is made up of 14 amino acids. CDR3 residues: CSVWSRGPGNTIYF. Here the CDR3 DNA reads TGCAGCGTTTGGTCTCGGGGCCCTGGAAACACCATATATTTT.